This T cell receptor beta chain appears in the sequencing data of a study of T cells in Graves' hyperthyroidism and ophthalmopathy. The CDR3 runs 15 residues. The germline V gene encodes CDR1 MNHNS and CDR2 SASEGT. V was pared by 8 bases and J by 4 bases, with 6 bases of the junction left unmatched. Thyroid ultrasound, orbital computed tomography, clinical symptoms, and serum thyroxine and TRAb underpinned diagnoses. Authors of the study amplified TCR beta CDR3 regions from RNA transcripts. RT-PCR in the first round (using the HTBI primer set) targeted the TCR CDR3. TCRdb analysed the multiplex PCR reads with MiXCR anew, one entry per CDR3 protein. The sample lists roughly 500,000 distinct CDR3 sequences; 22% were seen once.

The chain recombines TRBV6-1 with TRBJ2-7; 15 bases align to TRBD2. The TCR was taken from a woman in her seventies with Graves' ophthalmopathy. The specimen sequenced was blood. Here the CDR3 reads CASGEGLAGGYEQYF. CDR3 DNA sequence: TGTGCCAGCGGGGAAGGACTAGCGGGAGGGTACGAGCAGTACTTC.